This record covers a single T cell receptor (beta chain). The CDR3 totals 15 residues. The V and J ends lost 6 bases and 4 bases, in that order; junction bases with no gene match: 8. TCRdb reanalysed the RT-PCR reads using MiXCR and keeps one entry per CDR3 protein. The sample carries approximately 210,000 distinct CDR3 sequences, roughly two fifths recorded once. This sample was taken from a study of patients and donors after allogeneic stem cell transplantation. The TCR comes from a human donor who was either an allogeneic HSCT recipient or a stem cell or donor lymphocyte infusion donor (not recorded which). It is not recorded whose cells these are; they may come from a transplant donor. This sequence joins TRBV12-3 or TRBV12-4 and TRBJ1-3; TRBD1 matches at 8 bases. Sequenced: blood, either unsorted or a sorted T cell fraction (not recorded which). CDR3 bases: TGTGCCAGCAGCCCAAGCGGGACAGGAGGAAACACCATATATTTT. Translating gives CASSPSGTGGNTIYF.